A selection of T cell receptor beta chains follows, all from one sample in a study of T cells in Graves' hyperthyroidism and ophthalmopathy. TCRdb passed the multiplex PCR reads through MiXCR, listing each CDR3 protein once. The sample lists a few hundred thousand distinct CDR3 sequences, roughly a fifth occurring once. Sequencing input: blood. Every receptor here comes from a woman between 45 and 65 years old with Graves' hyperthyroidism. CDR3s include the opening cysteine and the closing phenylalanine or tryptophan. Fields, in order: CDR3 length, D gene, clone size, V gene, J gene, CDR3 protein, CDR3 DNA. A D gene is named only where the DNA matches it firmly. A clone size is listed for some rows: how often the clone was seen (once, few, many), or a class if it is expanded.

15	NA	many	TRBV20-1	TRBJ2-7	CSAPQWTPGSYEQYF	TGCAGTGCTCCCCAATGGACCCCTGGTTCCTACGAGCAGTACTTC
15	NA	many	TRBV7-2	TRBJ2-1	CASSLGGPTRNEQFF	TGTGCCAGCAGCTTAGGAGGACCAACGAGGAATGAGCAGTTCTTC
13	NA	many	TRBV7-2	TRBJ1-5	CASSLTYNQPQHF	TGTGCCAGCAGCTTAACTTACAATCAGCCCCAGCATTTT
15	NA	few	TRBV19	TRBJ1-5	CASSKGVGGDQPQHF	TGTGCCAGTAGTAAGGGAGTCGGTGGAGATCAGCCCCAGCATTTT
13	NA	many	TRBV18	TRBJ1-5	CASSPRVKQPQHF	TGTGCCAGCTCACCACGGGTAAAACAGCCCCAGCATTTT
17	TRBD2	many	TRBV9	TRBJ2-3	CASSVGASGSIADTQYF	TGTGCCAGCAGCGTAGGGGCTAGCGGGAGTATTGCAGATACGCAGTATTTT
14	TRBD1	NA	TRBV19	TRBJ1-2	CASNGQGFSYGYTF	TGTGCCAGTAATGGACAGGGTTTTTCCTATGGCTACACCTTC
13	NA	few	TRBV19	TRBJ1-2	CASSMRQTYGYTF	TGTGCCAGTAGTATGCGACAGACCTATGGCTACACCTTC
14	NA	NA	TRBV11-3	TRBJ2-7	CASRVSGQHYEQYF	TGTGCCAGCAGGGTTAGCGGACAGCACTACGAGCAGTACTTC
11	NA	many	TRBV5-1	TRBJ2-7	CASRWGDEQYF	TGCGCCAGCAGGTGGGGGGACGAGCAGTACTTC
17	NA	few	TRBV7-9	TRBJ1-1	CASSFPLVGARDTEAFF	TGTGCCAGCAGCTTCCCCCTTGTGGGGGCGAGAGACACTGAAGCTTTCTTT
12	NA	few	TRBV5-4	TRBJ2-2	CASSLSQGELFF	TGTGCCAGCAGCTTGTCCCAGGGGGAGCTGTTTTTT